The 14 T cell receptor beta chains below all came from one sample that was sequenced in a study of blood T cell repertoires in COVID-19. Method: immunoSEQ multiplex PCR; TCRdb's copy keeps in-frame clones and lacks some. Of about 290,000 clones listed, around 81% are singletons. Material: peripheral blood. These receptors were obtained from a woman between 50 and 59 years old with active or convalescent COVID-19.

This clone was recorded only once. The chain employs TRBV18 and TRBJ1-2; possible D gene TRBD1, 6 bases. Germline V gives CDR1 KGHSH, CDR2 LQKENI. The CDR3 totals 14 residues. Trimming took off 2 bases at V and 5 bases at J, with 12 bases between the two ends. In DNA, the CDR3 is TGTGCCAGCTCACCAACAGGGACACGATATGGCTACACCTTC. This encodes CASSPTGTRYGYTF.

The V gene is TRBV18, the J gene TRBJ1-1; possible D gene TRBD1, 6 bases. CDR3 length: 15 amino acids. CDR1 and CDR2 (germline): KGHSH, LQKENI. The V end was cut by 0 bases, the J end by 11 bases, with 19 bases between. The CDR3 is CASSPPGSGGLWAFF. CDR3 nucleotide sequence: TGTGCCAGCTCACCACCGGGTTCCGGGGGGCTTTGGGCTTTCTTT.

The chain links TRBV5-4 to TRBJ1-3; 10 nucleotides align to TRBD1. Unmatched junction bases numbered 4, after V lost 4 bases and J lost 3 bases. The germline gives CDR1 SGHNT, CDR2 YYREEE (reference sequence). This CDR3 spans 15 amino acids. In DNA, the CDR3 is TGTGCCAGCAGCCTGGGGACAGGGGTTGGAAACACCATATATTTT. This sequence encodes CASSLGTGVGNTIYF.

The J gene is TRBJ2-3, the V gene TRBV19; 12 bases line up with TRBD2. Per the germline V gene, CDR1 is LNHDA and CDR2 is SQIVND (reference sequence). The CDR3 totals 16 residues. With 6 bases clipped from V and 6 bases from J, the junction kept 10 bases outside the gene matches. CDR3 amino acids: CASRSLAGGPSDTQYF. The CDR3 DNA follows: TGTGCCAGTAGATCCCTAGCGGGAGGGCCCTCGGATACGCAGTATTTT.

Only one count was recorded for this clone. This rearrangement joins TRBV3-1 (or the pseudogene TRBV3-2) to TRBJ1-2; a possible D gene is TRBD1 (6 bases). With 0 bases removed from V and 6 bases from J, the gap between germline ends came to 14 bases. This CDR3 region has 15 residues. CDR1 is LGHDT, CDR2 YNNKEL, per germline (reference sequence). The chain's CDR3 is CASSQDQGPSNGYTF. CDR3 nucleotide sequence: TGTGCCAGCAGCCAAGATCAGGGGCCCTCAAATGGCTACACCTTC.

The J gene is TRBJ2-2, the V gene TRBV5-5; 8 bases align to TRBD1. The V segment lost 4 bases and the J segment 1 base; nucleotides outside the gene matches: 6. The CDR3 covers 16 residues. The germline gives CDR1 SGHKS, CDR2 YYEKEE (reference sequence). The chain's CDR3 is CASSRGQAQNTGELFF. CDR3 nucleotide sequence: TGTGCCAGCAGCCGGGGACAGGCCCAGAACACCGGGGAGCTGTTTTTT.

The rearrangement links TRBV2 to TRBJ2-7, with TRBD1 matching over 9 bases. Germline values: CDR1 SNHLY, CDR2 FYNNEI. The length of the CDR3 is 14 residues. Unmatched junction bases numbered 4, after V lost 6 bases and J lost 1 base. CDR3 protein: CASSRDRASYEQYF. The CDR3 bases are TGTGCCAGCAGCCGGGACAGGGCGTCCTACGAGCAGTACTTC.

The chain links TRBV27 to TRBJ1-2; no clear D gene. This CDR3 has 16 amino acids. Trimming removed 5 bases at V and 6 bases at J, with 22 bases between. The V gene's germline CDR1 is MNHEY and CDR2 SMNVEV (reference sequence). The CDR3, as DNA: TGTGCCAGCAGTAGAATTATTAGCCAGATAGCGAATGGCTACACCTTC. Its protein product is CASSRIISQIANGYTF.

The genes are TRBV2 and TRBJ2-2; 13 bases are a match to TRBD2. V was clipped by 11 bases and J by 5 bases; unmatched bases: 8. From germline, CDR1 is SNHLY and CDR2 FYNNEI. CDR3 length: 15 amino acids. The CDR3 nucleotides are TGTGCCTCCCGGACTAGCGGGAGCGTAACCGGGGAGCTGTTTTTT. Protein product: CASRTSGSVTGELFF.

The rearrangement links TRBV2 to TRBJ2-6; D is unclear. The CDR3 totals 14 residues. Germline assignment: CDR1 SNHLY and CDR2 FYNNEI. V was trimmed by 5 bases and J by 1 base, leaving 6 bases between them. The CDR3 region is CASSPLSGANVLTF. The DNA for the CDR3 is TGTGCCAGCAGTCCTCTATCTGGGGCCAACGTCCTGACTTTC. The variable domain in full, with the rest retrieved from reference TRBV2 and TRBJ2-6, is EPEVTQTPSHQVTQMGQEVILRCVPISNHLYFYWYRQILGQKVEFLVSFYNNEISEKSEIFDDQFSVERPDGSNFTLKIRSTKLEDSAMYFCASSPLSGANVLTFGAGSRLTVL.

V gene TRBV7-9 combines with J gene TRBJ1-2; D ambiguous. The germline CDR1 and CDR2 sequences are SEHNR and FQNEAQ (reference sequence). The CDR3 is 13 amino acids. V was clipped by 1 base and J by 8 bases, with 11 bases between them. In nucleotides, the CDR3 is TGTGCCAGCAGCTTAGTTACAGTTGGCGGCTACACCTTC. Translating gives CASSLVTVGGYTF.

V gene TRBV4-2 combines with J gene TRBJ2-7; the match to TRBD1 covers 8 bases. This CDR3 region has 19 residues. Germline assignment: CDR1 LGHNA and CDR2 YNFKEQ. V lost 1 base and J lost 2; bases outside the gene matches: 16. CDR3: CASSQVLDRNRGIPYEQYF. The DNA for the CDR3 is TGTGCCAGCAGCCAAGTATTGGACCGAAACAGGGGGATCCCCTACGAGCAGTACTTC.

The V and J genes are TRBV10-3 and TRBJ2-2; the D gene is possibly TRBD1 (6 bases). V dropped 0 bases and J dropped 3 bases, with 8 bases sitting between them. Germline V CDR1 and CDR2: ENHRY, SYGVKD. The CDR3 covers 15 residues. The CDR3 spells CAISESHRDTGELFF. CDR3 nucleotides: TGTGCCATCAGTGAGTCTCACAGGGACACCGGGGAGCTGTTTTTT.

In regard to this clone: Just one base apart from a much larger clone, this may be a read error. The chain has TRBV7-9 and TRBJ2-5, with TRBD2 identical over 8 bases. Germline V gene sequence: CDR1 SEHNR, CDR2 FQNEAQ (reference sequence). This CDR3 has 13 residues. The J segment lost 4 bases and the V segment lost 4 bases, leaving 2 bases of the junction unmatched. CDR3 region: CASSSAGGETQYF. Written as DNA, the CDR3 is TGTGCCAGCAGCTCCGCGGGGGGAGAGACCCAGTACTTC.